This is a list of T cell receptor beta chains from one sample in a study of metastatic and nonmetastatic thyroid tumors. TCRdb re-analyzed the PCR reads through MiXCR. Among more than 20,000 clones listed, about 20% were seen once. The specimen was blood. These receptor sequences come from a female donor with papillary thyroid cancer or a benign thyroid nodule (not recorded which). Some clones in this sample may be carry-over from other donors' samples. The CDR3 runs from the conserved cysteine through the conserved F or W. A D gene is named only where the DNA matches it firmly. Not every row has a clone size; where given, it reads once, few, many or a size class.

abundance	v_gene	j_gene	d_gene	CDR3nt	CDR3aa
.	TRBV12-5	TRBJ1-1	.	TGTGCTAGTGGTTTGGAGGCGAACACTGAAGCTTTCTTT	CASGLEANTEAFF
few	TRBV16	TRBJ2-1	TRBD1	TGTGCCAGCAGCCTAGGGACAGGGGTCAATGAGCAGTTCTTC	CASSLGTGVNEQFF
many	TRBV28	TRBJ1-1	.	TGTGCCAGCAGTTTGTTGCTGAGGATGAACACTGAAGCTTTCTTT	CASSLLLRMNTEAFF
many	TRBV27	TRBJ1-2	TRBD1	TGTGCCAGCAGTTGGGGGACAGGGGAAGTCTATGGCTACACCTTC	CASSWGTGEVYGYTF
many	TRBV7-2	TRBJ2-7	.	TGTGCCAGCAGCTTAGCCAGCCGAAACGAGCAGTACTTC	CASSLASRNEQYF
few	TRBV6-6	TRBJ2-7	.	TGTGCCAGCAGTTACCCGGACAGTGCGAACTATGCTACCTACGAGCAGTACTTC	CASSYPDSANYATYEQYF
many	TRBV30	TRBJ1-1	.	TGTGCCTGGAGTGTAGGAGGGGGGACTGAAGCTTTCTTT	CAWSVGGGTEAFF
.	TRBV28	TRBJ2-5	TRBD1	TGTGCCAGCAGTCTATTGACAGGGTCCGGGGAGACCCAGTACTTC	CASSLLTGSGETQYF
many	TRBV11-2	TRBJ1-1	.	TGTGCCAGCAACACGAAGGGGGGGTGGCTAGCTGAAGCTTTCTTT	CASNTKGGWLAEAFF
many	TRBV10-2	TRBJ1-1	.	TGCGCCAGCAGTGACGAACAGGCGAACACTGAAGCTTTCTTT	CASSDEQANTEAFF
.	TRBV10-3	TRBJ2-1	TRBD2	TGTGCCATCAGGGGACTAGCGGACAATGAGCAGTTCTTC	CAIRGLADNEQFF
few	TRBV2	TRBJ2-1	.	TGTGCCAGCAGCGGGACTGACCGGGGGTTCTTC	CASSGTDRGFF
many	TRBV25-1	TRBJ1-5	.	TGTGCCAGCAGGGGGCGAGGGAATCAGCCCCAGCATTTT	CASRGRGNQPQHF
.	TRBV7-3	TRBJ2-1	TRBD1	TGTGCCAGCAGCCTCGGGACAGGGGTTGGGAATGAGCAGTTCTTC	CASSLGTGVGNEQFF
many	TRBV24-1	TRBJ2-3	.	TGTGCCACCAGTGACCCAAGGAAAGGCACAGATACGCAGTATTTT	CATSDPRKGTDTQYF
medium-sized	TRBV30	TRBJ2-1	TRBD2	TGTGCCTGGGGGCGGATAGCGGGAGTATATGAGCAGTTCTTC	CAWGRIAGVYEQFF
few	TRBV19	TRBJ1-4	TRBD1	TGTGCCAGTAGTACTCTAGCCGGGACAGGGTACGAAAAACTGTTTTTT	CASSTLAGTGYEKLFF
.	TRBV6-6	TRBJ1-1	TRBD1	TGTGCCAGCAGTTACGAATCAGGGGGCATGAACACTGAAGCTTTCTTT	CASSYESGGMNTEAFF
.	TRBV30	TRBJ2-1	.	TGTGCCTGGAGTAAGGGTGGTGGGGGCCTTGGCGGGGATGAGCAGTTCTTC	CAWSKGGGGLGGDEQFF
.	TRBV7-9	TRBJ2-5	TRBD1	TGTGCCATCATCCCGACAGGGTCGGAGACCCAGTACTTC	CAIIPTGSETQYF
many	TRBV18	TRBJ1-1	TRBD1	TGTGCCAGTTTTAGGACAGGGGGCGCCGCGGACACTGAAGCTTTCTTT	CASFRTGGAADTEAFF
medium-sized	TRBV28	TRBJ2-5	.	TGTGCCAGCAGTATGGAGGTGGAGACCCAGTACTTC	CASSMEVETQYF
.	TRBV5-1	TRBJ2-2	.	TGCGCCAGCAGCGGGGGGACAGCCTGTAACACCGGGGAGCTGTTTTTT	CASSGGTACNTGELFF
.	TRBV6-1	TRBJ1-1	TRBD1	TGTGCCAGCAGTTCTTCAGGGGGCTGGGACACTGAAGCTTTCTTT	CASSSSGGWDTEAFF
few	TRBV12-3/TRBV12-4	TRBJ2-1	TRBD2	TGTGCCAGCACCGGGGGGGGGCCCGGGCAGTTCTTC	CASTGGGPGQFF
.	TRBV6-1	TRBJ2-2	.	TGTGCCAGCAATCGAATGAACACCGGGGAGCTGTTTTTT	CASNRMNTGELFF
many	TRBV7-9	TRBJ2-1	.	TGTGCCAGCAGCTCCGGGGACCAATTTAACAATGAGCAGTTCTTC	CASSSGDQFNNEQFF
few	TRBV6-2/TRBV6-3	TRBJ2-2	TRBD1	TGTGCCAGCCGAAAGGGGGCTCTGAACACCGGGGAGCTGTTTTTT	CASRKGALNTGELFF
hyperexpanded	TRBV6-1	TRBJ2-1	TRBD2	TGTGCCAGCAGCCGACTAGCGGGAGCGCCCCGTGAGCAGTTCTTC	CASSRLAGAPREQFF
medium-sized	TRBV10-3	TRBJ2-7	TRBD1	TGTGCCATCAGTGAGTCGGCAGGGGGCTACGAGCAGTACTTC	CAISESAGGYEQYF
.	TRBV10-3	TRBJ1-6	TRBD1	TGTGCCATCAGTGAAGGTTTCGGGACAGGGATGGGTTCACCCCTCCACTTT	CAISEGFGTGMGSPLHF
few	TRBV6-4	TRBJ2-6	.	TGTGCCAGCATTCCGACAGGACTCTCTGGGTCCAACGTCCTGACTTTC	CASIPTGLSGSNVLTF
many	TRBV7-2	TRBJ2-7	.	TGTGCCAGCAGCTTAACGACGGATTACGAGCAGTACTTC	CASSLTTDYEQYF
many	TRBV27	TRBJ1-5	.	TGTGCCAGCAGTAGCCTTGGGCAGCTCAATCAGCCCCAGCATTTT	CASSSLGQLNQPQHF
.	TRBV11-3	TRBJ1-1	.	TGTGCCAGCAGCTTAGAGGACCACTTGAACACTGAAGCTTTCTTT	CASSLEDHLNTEAFF
many	TRBV20-1	TRBJ2-7	.	TGCAGTGCTAGAGATCGGGGGCTGGGGTACGAGCAGTACTTC	CSARDRGLGYEQYF
many	TRBV30	TRBJ2-1	.	TGTGCCTGGGCCGGGGGTTACAATGAGCAGTTCTTC	CAWAGGYNEQFF
many	TRBV9	TRBJ2-7	.	TGTGCCAGCAGCGACGAAGGGACGGCGGGAAACGAGCAGTACTTC	CASSDEGTAGNEQYF
many	TRBV12-3/TRBV12-4	TRBJ2-1	TRBD1	TGTGCCAGCAGTTTAGCCGTGGACAGGGGCAATGAGCAGTTCTTC	CASSLAVDRGNEQFF
.	TRBV4-3	TRBJ2-1	.	TGCGCCAGCAGCCAAGATGGCAGGGGTGATGAGCAGTTCTTC	CASSQDGRGDEQFF
.	TRBV11-2	TRBJ1-4	TRBD1	TGTGCCAGCAGCTTCAACAGGGGTGGTGGCGAAAAACTGTTTTTT	CASSFNRGGGEKLFF
many	TRBV2	TRBJ2-2	TRBD2	TGTGCCAGCAGGGGGGGGTCGGCCGGGGAGCTGTTTTTT	CASRGGSAGELFF